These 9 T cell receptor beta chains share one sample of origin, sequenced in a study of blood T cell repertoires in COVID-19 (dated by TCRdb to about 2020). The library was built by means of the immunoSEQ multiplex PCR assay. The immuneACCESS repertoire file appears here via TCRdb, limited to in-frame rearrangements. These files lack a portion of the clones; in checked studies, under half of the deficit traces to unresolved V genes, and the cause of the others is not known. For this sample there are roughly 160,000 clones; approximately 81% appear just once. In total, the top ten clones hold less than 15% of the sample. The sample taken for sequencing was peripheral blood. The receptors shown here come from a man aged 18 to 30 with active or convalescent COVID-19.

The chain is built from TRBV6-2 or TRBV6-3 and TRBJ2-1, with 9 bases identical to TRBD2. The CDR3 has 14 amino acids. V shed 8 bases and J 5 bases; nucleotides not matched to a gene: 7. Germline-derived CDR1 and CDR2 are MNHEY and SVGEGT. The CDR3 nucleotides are TGTGCCAGCCGCCGGACTAGCGAGAACAATGAGCAGTTCTTC. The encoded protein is CASRRTSENNEQFF.

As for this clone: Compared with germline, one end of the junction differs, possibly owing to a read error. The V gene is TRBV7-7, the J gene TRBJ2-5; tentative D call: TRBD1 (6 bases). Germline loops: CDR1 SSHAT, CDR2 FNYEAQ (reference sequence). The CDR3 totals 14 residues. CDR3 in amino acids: CASSLQGHRETQYF. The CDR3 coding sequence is TGTGCTAGCAGCTTACAGGGACATCGAGAGACCCAGTACTTC. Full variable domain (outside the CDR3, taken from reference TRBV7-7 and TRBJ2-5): GAGVSQSPRYKVTKRGQDVTLRCDPISSHATLYWYQQALGQGPEFLTYFNYEAQPDKSGLPSDRFSAERPEGSISTLTIQRTEQRDSAMYRCASSLQGHRETQYFGPGTRLLVL.

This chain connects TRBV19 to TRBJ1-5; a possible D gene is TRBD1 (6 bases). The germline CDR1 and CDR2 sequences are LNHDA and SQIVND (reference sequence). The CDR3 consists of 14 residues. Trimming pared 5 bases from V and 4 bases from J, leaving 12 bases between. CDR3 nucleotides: TGTGCCAGTAGTGCAGGGGCCCGAAATCAGCCCCAGCATTTT. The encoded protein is CASSAGARNQPQHF.

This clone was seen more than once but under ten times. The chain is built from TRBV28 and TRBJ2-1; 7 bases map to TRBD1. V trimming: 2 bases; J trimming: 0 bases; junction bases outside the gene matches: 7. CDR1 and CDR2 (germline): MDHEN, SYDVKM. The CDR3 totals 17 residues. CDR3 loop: CASSLTLTGSSYNEQFF. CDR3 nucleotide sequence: TGTGCCAGCAGTTTAACTCTGACAGGGAGCTCCTACAATGAGCAGTTCTTC. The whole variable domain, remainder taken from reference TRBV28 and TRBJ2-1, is DVKVTQSSRYLVKRTGEKVFLECVQDMDHENMFWYRQDPGLGLRLIYFSYDVKMKEKGDIPEGYSVSREKKERFSLILESASTNQTSMYLCASSLTLTGSSYNEQFFGPGTRLTVL.

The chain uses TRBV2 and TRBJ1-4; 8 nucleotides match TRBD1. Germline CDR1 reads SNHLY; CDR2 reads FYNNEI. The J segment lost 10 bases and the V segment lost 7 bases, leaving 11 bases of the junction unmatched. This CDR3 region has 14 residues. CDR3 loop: CASIRTGSVGKLFF. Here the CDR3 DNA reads TGTGCCAGCATCAGGACAGGGTCCGTAGGAAAACTGTTTTTT.

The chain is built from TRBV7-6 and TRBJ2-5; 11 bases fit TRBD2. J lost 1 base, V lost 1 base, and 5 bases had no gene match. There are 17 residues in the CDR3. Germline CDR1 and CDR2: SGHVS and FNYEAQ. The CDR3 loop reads CASSLEGLAGFQETQYF. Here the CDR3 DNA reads TGTGCCAGCAGCTTAGAAGGACTAGCGGGTTTCCAAGAGACCCAGTACTTC.

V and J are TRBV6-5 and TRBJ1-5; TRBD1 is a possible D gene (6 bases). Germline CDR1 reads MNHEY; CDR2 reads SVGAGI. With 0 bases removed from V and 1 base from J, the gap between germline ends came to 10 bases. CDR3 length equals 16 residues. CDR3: CASSYSGGESNQPQHF. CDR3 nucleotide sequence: TGTGCCAGCAGTTACTCAGGGGGGGAGAGCAATCAGCCCCAGCATTTT.

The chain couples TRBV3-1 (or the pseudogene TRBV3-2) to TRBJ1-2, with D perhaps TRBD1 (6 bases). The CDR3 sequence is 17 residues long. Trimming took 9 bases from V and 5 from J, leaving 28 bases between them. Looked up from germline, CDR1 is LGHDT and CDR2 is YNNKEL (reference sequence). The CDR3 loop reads CASQPRQEAPHPYGYTF. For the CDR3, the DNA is TGTGCCAGTCAGCCACGACAGGAAGCCCCACACCCATATGGCTACACCTTC.

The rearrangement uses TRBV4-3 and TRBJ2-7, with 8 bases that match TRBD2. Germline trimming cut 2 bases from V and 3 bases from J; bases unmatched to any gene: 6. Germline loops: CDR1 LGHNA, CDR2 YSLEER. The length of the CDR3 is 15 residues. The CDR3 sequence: CASSQFGTSGYEQYF. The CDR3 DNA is TGCGCCAGCAGCCAATTCGGGACTAGTGGCTACGAGCAGTACTTC.